The 29 T cell receptor beta chains presented below share a single source sample, sequenced in a study of cytomegalovirus exposure and HLA in healthy donors. 60 Vbeta and 13 Jbeta primers were used in PCR. Some clones are missing from TCRdb's copy, which holds only in-frame ones; the method was immunoSEQ multiplex PCR. The table for this sample gives 150,000 to 200,000 clones. The specimen was PBMCs. These receptors came from a man aged 25 to 45 in good health and CMV-seronegative.

The V gene is TRBV30, the J gene TRBJ1-6; D remains unclear. Germline-derived CDR1 and CDR2 are GTSNPN and SVGIG (reference sequence). Trimming removed 3 bases at V and 0 bases at J, with 12 bases between. This CDR3 is built from 16 residues. The CDR3 sequence is CAWRGSGSSYNSPLHF. As DNA, the CDR3 is TGTGCCTGGAGAGGAAGCGGGAGCTCCTATAATTCACCCCTCCACTTT.

The chain carries TRBV6-1 and TRBJ2-7; D is unclear. The V gene lost 0 bases and the J gene lost 3 bases, with 9 bases spanning the gap. Germline CDR1 MNHNS, CDR2 SASEGT. There are 14 residues in the CDR3. The CDR3 nucleotides are TGTGCCAGCAGTGAAGCAGAGGAGAACTACGAGCAGTACTTC. Its translation is CASSEAEENYEQYF.

V usage is TRBV5-1 and J usage is TRBJ2-5; no clear D gene. This CDR3 has 13 amino acids. With 3 bases removed from V and 3 bases from J, the gap between germline ends came to 9 bases. The germline gives CDR1 SGHRS, CDR2 YFSETQ. CDR3 sequence: CASSSSPEETQYF. The CDR3, as DNA: TGCGCCAGCAGCTCGTCTCCCGAAGAGACCCAGTACTTC.

The J gene is TRBJ1-2, the V gene TRBV9; TRBD1 agrees at 9 bases. With V trimmed by 0 bases and J by 8 bases, 2 bases remained unmatched. CDR3 length equals 13 residues. The germline V gene has CDR1 SGDLS and CDR2 YYNGEE. CDR3: CASSVVQGAGYTF. The CDR3, as DNA: TGTGCCAGCAGCGTAGTACAGGGGGCCGGCTACACCTTC.

The gene calls are TRBV6-1 and TRBJ1-5; no definite D call. V was cut by 5 bases and J by 7 bases, with 3 bases left in between. This CDR3 is 10 amino acids long. Germline V lookup: CDR1 MNHNS, CDR2 SASEGT. The CDR3 sequence is CASSLQPQHF. The CDR3 bases are TGTGCCAGCAGTCTGCAGCCCCAGCATTTT.

This chain links TRBV5-1 with TRBJ1-1, with a weak D call TRBD1 (6 bases). Germline assignment: CDR1 SGHRS and CDR2 YFSETQ. V was trimmed by 3 bases and J by 1 base, leaving 10 bases between them. This CDR3 is 14 amino acids long. CDR3 sequence: CASSSTGSNTEAFF. The DNA for the CDR3 is TGCGCCAGCAGCTCTACAGGGTCGAACACTGAAGCTTTCTTT.

The V gene is TRBV11-3, the J gene TRBJ2-7, with 10 bases lining up with TRBD2. The germline V gene encodes CDR1 SGHNT and CDR2 YENEEA. J gave up 4 bases and V 6 bases, and 6 bases lay outside the gene matches. The CDR3 totals 14 residues. In nucleotides, the CDR3 is TGTGCCAGCAGTCCGGGACTAGCGAGGTACGAGCAGTACTTC. Translating it yields CASSPGLARYEQYF. Combining the CDR3 with reference TRBV11-3 and TRBJ2-7 gives the whole variable domain EAGVVQSPRYKIIEKKQPVAFWCNPISGHNTLYWYLQNLGQGPELLIRYENEEAVDDSQLPKDRFSAERLKGVDSTLKIQPAELGDSAVYLCASSPGLARYEQYFGPGTRLTVT.

CDR3 sequence (DNA): TGCGCCAGCAGGCCTTTTGCTAGCGGGGACACCTACGAGCAGTACTTC. It encodes CASRPFASGDTYEQYF. The chain combines TRBV10-2 with TRBJ2-7; 9 positions agree with TRBD2. V gave up 6 bases and J gave up 2 bases; unmatched junction bases: 11. This CDR3 has 16 amino acids. The V gene's germline CDR1 is WSHSY and CDR2 SAAADI.

The genes are TRBV4-1 and TRBJ2-1, with TRBD2 identical over 9 bases. The V and J ends lost 4 bases and 5 bases, in that order; junction bases with no gene match: 9. The CDR3 spans 16 residues. Germline loops: CDR1 MGHRA, CDR2 YSYEKL. CDR3 sequence: CASSPLAGVVNNEQFF. CDR3 DNA sequence: TGCGCCAGCAGCCCTTTAGCGGGAGTTGTCAACAATGAGCAGTTCTTC.

J is TRBJ2-1 and V is TRBV4-1; 9 bases are a match to TRBD1. There are 16 residues in the CDR3. Germline CDR1 is MGHRA and CDR2 is YSYEKL. The V gene end was trimmed by 2 bases and the J gene end by 4 bases; junction bases not matched to a gene: 6. The chain's CDR3 is CASSQPGQGHYNEQFF. The CDR3, as DNA: TGCGCCAGCAGCCAACCGGGACAGGGCCATTACAATGAGCAGTTCTTC.

Comments on this clone: In the same sample, other DNA sequences code for this CDR3. This chain connects TRBV5-1 to TRBJ1-1; 7 bases fit TRBD1. The CDR3 spans 14 residues. The V gene end was trimmed by 4 bases and the J gene end by 4 bases; junction bases not matched to a gene: 7. Germline CDR1 SGHRS, CDR2 YFSETQ. CDR3 nucleotides: TGCGCCAGCAGCGACCAGGGGGTGGGCACTGAAGCTTTCTTT. It specifies CASSDQGVGTEAFF. Supplemented by reference TRBV5-1 and TRBJ1-1, the full variable domain reads KAGVTQTPRYLIKTRGQQVTLSCSPISGHRSVSWYQQTPGQGLQFLFEYFSETQRNKGNFPGRFSGRQFSNSRSEMNVSTLELGDSALYLCASSDQGVGTEAFFGQGTRLTVV.

The CDR3 bases are TGTGCCAGCAGTTTACTAGCGGGAGATATCTATGAGCAGTTCTTC. Residues: CASSLLAGDIYEQFF. This chain joins TRBV28 and TRBJ2-1; 10 positions match TRBD2. With 2 bases clipped from V and 8 bases from J, the junction kept 6 bases outside the gene matches. The length of the CDR3 is 15 residues. Germline CDR1 is MDHEN and CDR2 is SYDVKM.

This sequence joins TRBV2 and TRBJ2-3; TRBD2 might be the D (6 bases). In germline, CDR1 is SNHLY, CDR2 FYNNEI. Trimming stripped 4 bases from V and 4 bases from J, with 18 bases between. The CDR3 runs 16 residues. The DNA for the CDR3 is TGTGCCAGCAGTGGTTGGTCGGGAGCCGGCTCAGATACGCAGTATTTT. Translating gives CASSGWSGAGSDTQYF.

The V and J genes are TRBV5-4 and TRBJ2-2; a weak D match, TRBD2 (7 bases). The CDR3 spans 15 residues. Germline CDR1 is SGHNT and CDR2 is YYREEE (reference sequence). Between the trimmed V and J ends, which lost 3 bases and 6 bases, there was a span of 15 bases. For the CDR3, the DNA is TGTGCCAGCAGCTACTGGGGGGGGGCAGCCGGGGAGCTGTTTTTT. Protein: CASSYWGGAAGELFF. Supplemented by reference TRBV5-4 and TRBJ2-2, the full variable domain reads ETGVTQSPTHLIKTRGQQVTLRCSSQSGHNTVSWYQQALGQGPQFIFQYYREEENGRGNFPPRFSGLQFPNYSSELNVNALELDDSALYLCASSYWGGAAGELFFGEGSRLTVL.

The chain joins TRBV6-5 to TRBJ2-3; 8 bases line up with TRBD2. Germline V CDR1 and CDR2: MNHEY, SVGAGI. Losses at the gene ends were 6 bases for V and 2 bases for J; bases not matched to a gene: 4. This CDR3 is 14 amino acids long. This chain's CDR3 is CASRAGAYTDTQYF. CDR3 nucleotides: TGTGCCAGCAGAGCGGGAGCATACACAGATACGCAGTATTTT.

The chain links TRBV25-1 to TRBJ2-7; D is uncertain. The germline gives CDR1 MGHDK, CDR2 SYGVNS. V was shortened by 2 bases and J by 3 bases, with 11 bases between the two germline ends. This CDR3 has 14 residues. The CDR3 here is CASSESDSLYEQYF. CDR3 sequence (DNA): TGTGCCAGCAGTGAAAGCGACTCTCTCTACGAGCAGTACTTC.

The rearrangement joins TRBV28 to TRBJ1-1, with a weak D call TRBD1 (5 bases). The CDR3 is made up of 10 amino acids. V was pared by 8 bases and J by 6 bases, with 7 bases between. Germline V CDR1 and CDR2: MDHEN, SYDVKM. For the CDR3, the DNA is TGTGCCAGCGGAGGGGCTGAAGCTTTCTTT. Its protein is CASGGAEAFF.

The chain combines TRBV6-5 with TRBJ2-1; D is perhaps TRBD2 (5 bases). Trimming shortened V by 6 bases and J by 8 bases, and 14 bases separated the two germline ends. The CDR3 contains 13 residues. Germline CDR1 and CDR2: MNHEY and SVGAGI. CDR3 residues: CASRTTSFHEQFF. CDR3 in DNA: TGTGCCAGCAGGACAACTAGTTTCCATGAGCAGTTCTTC.

The J gene is TRBJ2-7, the V gene TRBV6-5; TRBD1 matches 10 bases. The CDR3 is 14 residues long. The ends lost 2 bases at V and 6 bases at J; junction bases unmatched: 4. Germline loops: CDR1 MNHEY, CDR2 SVGAGI. This chain's CDR3 is CASSYGQGDGEQYF. The CDR3 DNA reads TGTGCCAGCAGTTACGGACAGGGGGACGGCGAGCAGTACTTC.

This chain uses TRBV12-5 with TRBJ2-1; 16 bases line up with TRBD2. CDR3 length equals 17 residues. The V gene end was trimmed by 6 bases and the J gene end by 4 bases; junction bases not matched to a gene: 6. Per germline, CDR1 LGHNT and CDR2 FRNRAP. CDR3 bases: TGTGCTAGTGGCCGGGGACTAGCGGGGGGGATTTACAATGAGCAGTTCTTC. Translation: CASGRGLAGGIYNEQFF. The variable domain in full, with the rest retrieved from reference TRBV12-5 and TRBJ2-1, is DARVTQTPRHKVTEMGQEVTMRCQPILGHNTVFWYRQTMMQGLELLAYFRNRAPLDDSGMPKDRFSAEMPDATLATLKIQPSEPRDSAVYFCASGRGLAGGIYNEQFFGPGTRLTVL.

The chain recombines TRBV7-3 with TRBJ2-2, with 8 bases that match TRBD2. Per germline, CDR1 SGHTA and CDR2 FQGTGA. CDR3 length: 18 residues. The J segment lost 5 bases and the V segment lost 4 bases, leaving 15 bases of the junction unmatched. The CDR3 coding sequence is TGTGCCAGCAGCTCTCGTCCCAAGCGGGAGTCGAGGACCGGGGAGCTGTTTTTT. Translated, it gives CASSSRPKRESRTGELFF.

Concerning this clone itself: Sequence at one end of the junction differs from germline and may be a read error. The chain is built from TRBV7-9 and TRBJ1-3; D unresolved. The length of the CDR3 is 17 residues. The V gene's germline CDR1 is SEHNR and CDR2 FQNEAQ (reference sequence). This chain's CDR3 is CASSLEVRRRGGNAIYF. The CDR3 nucleotides read TGTGCCAGCAGCTTAGAAGTCAGGCGCCGGGGAGGAAACGCCATATATTTT.

V gene TRBV11-2 combines with J gene TRBJ1-2, with a possible D match to TRBD1 (5 bases). Germline CDR1 reads SGHAT; CDR2 reads FQNNGV. The CDR3 length is 14 residues. V lost 4 bases, J lost 1 base, and 10 bases lay in between. In DNA form, the CDR3 reads TGTGCCAGCAGCTCCAACAGGATTAACTATGGCTACACCTTC. Translation gives CASSSNRINYGYTF.

The rearrangement links TRBV5-1 to TRBJ2-3; 7 bases are a match to TRBD1. This CDR3 spans 16 amino acids. The germline CDR1 and CDR2 sequences are SGHRS and YFSETQ. The junction had 9 bases not matched to a gene; V was cut back by 4 bases and J by 1 base. Here the CDR3 reads CASSPGTEGGTDTQYF. Written as DNA, the CDR3 is TGCGCCAGCAGCCCTGGGACAGAGGGCGGCACAGATACGCAGTATTTT.

This chain joins TRBV9 and TRBJ1-2; no firm D call. The CDR3 extends over 13 amino acids. Germline CDR1 is SGDLS and CDR2 is YYNGEE. V gave up 0 bases and J gave up 8 bases, with 11 bases separating them. CDR3 sequence reads: CASSVGGYGGYTF. Written as DNA, the CDR3 is TGTGCCAGCAGCGTAGGAGGGTATGGAGGCTACACCTTC.

V and J are TRBV5-4 and TRBJ2-5; no reliable D call. Trimming left V 0 bases short and J 3 bases short, with 6 bases between. This CDR3 is built from 13 residues. Germline V lookup: CDR1 SGHNT, CDR2 YYREEE (reference sequence). Here the CDR3 DNA reads TGTGCCAGCAGCTTGGAATCTAAAGAGACCCAGTACTTC. Protein: CASSLESKETQYF.

The gene calls are TRBV5-1 and TRBJ2-2; 14 nucleotides align to TRBD2. The J segment lost 5 bases and the V segment lost 5 bases, leaving 8 bases of the junction unmatched. The germline V gene has CDR1 SGHRS and CDR2 YFSETQ. The CDR3 runs 17 residues. The CDR3 region is CASRWTSGRPGTGELFF. CDR3 nucleotide sequence: TGCGCCAGCAGGTGGACTAGCGGGAGGCCGGGTACCGGGGAGCTGTTTTTT.

The chain carries TRBV11-3 and TRBJ2-7, with D tentatively TRBD1 (5 bases). V gave up 1 base and J gave up 1 base, with 11 bases separating them. Germline V CDR1 and CDR2: SGHNT, YENEEA. The CDR3 runs 15 residues. This CDR3 reads CASSLGQFISYEQYF. Written as DNA, the CDR3 is TGTGCCAGCAGCTTAGGACAGTTCATATCCTACGAGCAGTACTTC.

This chain uses TRBV19 with TRBJ2-3, with 8 bases fitting TRBD2. The CDR3 spans 16 residues. Trimming removed 5 bases from V and 0 bases from J; junction bases left unmatched: 7. Per the germline V gene, CDR1 is LNHDA and CDR2 is SQIVND (reference sequence). The CDR3 coding sequence is TGTGCCAGTAGTGAAACTAGCGGTTCTAGCACAGATACGCAGTATTTT. Translating gives CASSETSGSSTDTQYF.